Presented here are 22 T cell receptor beta chains from one specimen sequenced in a study of blood T cell repertoires in COVID-19. Clones were sequenced by immunoSEQ multiplex PCR, and TCRdb holds only the in-frame ones, with some missing. The sample yields 130,000 to 150,000 clones, under 90% seen once. The material sequenced was peripheral blood. Every receptor here comes from an elderly woman in a cohort sampled during active or convalescent COVID-19.

The chain links TRBV5-1 to TRBJ1-5; perhaps TRBD1 as D (6 bases). The CDR3 length is 17 residues. V dropped 4 bases and J dropped 3 bases, with 20 bases sitting between them. The germline V gene has CDR1 SGHRS and CDR2 YFSETQ. The CDR3 nucleotides read TGCGCCAGCAGCGTAAATCCACAGGGTCGAAACAATCAGCCCCAGCATTTT. As protein: CASSVNPQGRNNQPQHF.

The rearrangement uses TRBV3-1 (or the pseudogene TRBV3-2) and TRBJ2-3, with D possibly being TRBD2 (6 bases). Trimming stripped 5 bases from V and 2 bases from J, with 11 bases between. Looked up from germline, CDR1 is LGHDT and CDR2 is YNNKEL (reference sequence). This CDR3 has 14 amino acids. The CDR3 sequence is CASSKGTSTDTQYF. The CDR3, as DNA: TGTGCCAGCAGCAAAGGGACTTCCACAGATACGCAGTATTTT.

The V gene is TRBV9, the J gene TRBJ1-1, with D uncertain. V was pared by 0 bases and J by 4 bases, with 13 bases between. Germline V gene sequence: CDR1 SGDLS, CDR2 YYNGEE. CDR3 size: 15 residues. CDR3 residues: CASSVAGSGSTEAFF. For the CDR3, the DNA is TGTGCCAGCAGCGTAGCGGGGAGCGGGAGCACTGAAGCTTTCTTT.

The chain combines TRBV2 with TRBJ2-2, with 7 bases matching TRBD2. Trimming removed 2 bases from V and 1 base from J; junction bases left unmatched: 4. There are 16 residues in the CDR3. Germline V gene lookup returns CDR1 SNHLY and CDR2 FYNNEI. The CDR3 reads CASSESGGMNTGELFF. The CDR3 DNA follows: TGTGCCAGCAGTGAATCCGGGGGGATGAACACCGGGGAGCTGTTTTTT. Looking up the rest from reference TRBV2 and TRBJ2-2 gives the full variable domain: EPEVTQTPSHQVTQMGQEVILRCVPISNHLYFYWYRQILGQKVEFLVSFYNNEISEKSEIFDDQFSVERPDGSNFTLKIRSTKLEDSAMYFCASSESGGMNTGELFFGEGSRLTVL.

This clone was found once. V and J are TRBV5-4 and TRBJ2-5, with a weak D call TRBD1 (5 bases). This CDR3 spans 14 amino acids. V shed 4 bases and J shed 5 bases, with 15 bases lying between them. Looked up from germline, CDR1 is SGHNT and CDR2 is YYREEE (reference sequence). The CDR3 coding sequence is TGTGCCAGCAGCCTACTTCCCCCAGGGGAGACCCAGTACTTC. Protein sequence: CASSLLPPGETQYF.

The chain links TRBV5-1 to TRBJ2-3, with 12 bases matching TRBD1. From germline, CDR1 is SGHRS and CDR2 YFSETQ. The V and J ends lost 4 bases and 5 bases, in that order; junction bases with no gene match: 5. CDR3 length: 15 amino acids. The CDR3 DNA reads as TGCGCCAGCAGCGGGACAGGGGGCAGGGGAGATACGCAGTATTTT. Translating gives CASSGTGGRGDTQYF.

The CDR3 protein is CASSTTGFTQYF. CDR3 nucleotides: TGTGCCAGCAGTACAACAGGGTTTACGCAGTATTTT. The chain has TRBV3-1 (or the pseudogene TRBV3-2) and TRBJ2-3; D is perhaps TRBD1 (6 bases). V was shortened by 6 bases and J by 8 bases, with 12 bases between the two germline ends. Germline-derived CDR1 and CDR2 are LGHDT and YNNKEL (reference sequence). CDR3 length: 12 residues.

The chain carries TRBV6-5 and TRBJ1-6; D perhaps matches TRBD1 (5 bases). Trimming shortened V by 10 bases and J by 7 bases, and 14 bases separated the two germline ends. The CDR3 totals 13 residues. Looked up from germline, CDR1 is MNHEY and CDR2 is SVGAGI. The CDR3 loop reads CATGEAPNSPLHF. The CDR3 bases are TGTGCCACGGGGGAAGCACCGAATTCACCCCTCCACTTT.

The rearrangement joins TRBV29-1 to TRBJ1-1; D ambiguous. The CDR3 is 12 amino acids. V lost 5 bases to trimming and J lost 2 bases, with 9 bases between them. Germline CDR1 and CDR2: SQVTM and ANQGSEA. CDR3: CSVYGINTEAFF. CDR3 sequence (DNA): TGCAGCGTTTACGGGATAAACACTGAAGCTTTCTTT. Full variable domain (missing parts from reference TRBV29-1 and TRBJ1-1): SAVISQKPSRDICQRGTSLTIQCQVDSQVTMMFWYRQQPGQSLTLIATANQGSEATYESGFVIDKFPISRPNLTFSTLTVSNMSPEDSSIYLCSVYGINTEAFFGQGTRLTVV.

V and J are TRBV18 and TRBJ2-1; weak D call: TRBD1 (6 bases). Germline V gives CDR1 KGHSH, CDR2 LQKENI. V was shortened by 1 base and J by 5 bases, with 18 bases between the two germline ends. This CDR3 has 17 amino acids. The CDR3 reads CASSPRSTVGGNNEQFF. CDR3 coding DNA: TGTGCCAGCTCACCACGATCCACGGTTGGGGGCAACAATGAGCAGTTCTTC.

J is TRBJ2-5 and V is TRBV7-2; a possible D gene is TRBD2 (5 bases). Germline CDR1 SGHTA, CDR2 FQGNSA. The CDR3 is 14 residues long. V was cut by 0 bases and J by 4 bases, with 9 bases left in between. The CDR3 sequence is CASSLAHEGETQYF. The CDR3 bases are TGTGCCAGCAGCTTAGCCCACGAGGGAGAGACCCAGTACTTC.

This clone was detected once. The J gene is TRBJ2-2, the V gene TRBV6-4; possibly TRBD1 for D (8 bases). The CDR3 runs to 14 residues. Germline values: CDR1 MRHNA, CDR2 SNTAGT. V dropped 6 bases and J dropped 3 bases, with 11 bases sitting between them. In nucleotides, the CDR3 is TGTGCCAGCAGAACAGGGGGGGACACCGGGGAGCTGTTTTTT. Amino acid sequence: CASRTGGDTGELFF.

The chain has TRBV19 and TRBJ1-2; 8 bases agree with TRBD1. Per the germline V gene, CDR1 is LNHDA and CDR2 is SQIVND (reference sequence). The CDR3 has 15 amino acids. V gave up 4 bases and J gave up 3 bases; unmatched junction bases: 7. The CDR3, as DNA: TGTGCCAGTAGTAAGAACAGGGGGAGCTACTATGGCTACACCTTC. Translation gives CASSKNRGSYYGYTF. Variable domain in full (rest from reference TRBV19 and TRBJ1-2): DGGITQSPKYLFRKEGQNVTLSCEQNLNHDAMYWYRQDPGQGLRLIYYSQIVNDFQKGDIAEGYSVSREKKESFPLTVTSAQKNPTAFYLCASSKNRGSYYGYTFGSGTRLTVV.

The chain couples TRBV2 to TRBJ1-1; no clear D. The V gene lost 1 base and the J gene lost 7 bases, with 7 bases spanning the gap. Germline V CDR1 and CDR2: SNHLY, FYNNEI. This CDR3 contains 12 residues. Here the CDR3 DNA reads TGTGCCAGCAGTGAAGGTCCAGGTGAAGCTTTCTTT. Translated, it gives CASSEGPGEAFF.

The chain employs TRBV15 and TRBJ2-1; possible D gene TRBD1, 5 bases. The V gene's germline CDR1 is LNHNV and CDR2 YYDKDF (reference sequence). V lost 1 base to trimming and J lost 4 bases, with 14 bases between them. This CDR3 comprises 16 residues. The CDR3 DNA is TGTGCCACCAGCAGAGTTGCAGCAGGGTCGTACAATGAGCAGTTCTTC. It is translated as CATSRVAAGSYNEQFF.

The chain has TRBV4-1 and TRBJ1-2, with 9 bases lining up with TRBD1. CDR3 size: 16 residues. V was clipped by 2 bases and J by 12 bases; unmatched bases: 16. Germline-derived CDR1 and CDR2 are MGHRA and YSYEKL. CDR3: CASSQPYHRDREDNTF. The CDR3 DNA reads TGCGCCAGCAGCCAACCTTACCACCGGGACAGGGAGGACAACACCTTC.

This chain joins TRBV7-3 and TRBJ2-3, with 16 bases lining up with TRBD2. Germline-derived CDR1 and CDR2 are SGHTA and FQGTGA. V shed 6 bases and J 3 bases; nucleotides not matched to a gene: 9. The CDR3 has 18 amino acids. The DNA for the CDR3 is TGTGCCAGCAGTCCCGCCGGGACTAGCGGGGGGGGGACAGATACGCAGTATTTT. Residues: CASSPAGTSGGGTDTQYF. The whole variable domain, filled in from reference TRBV7-3 and TRBJ2-3, reads GAGVSQTPSNKVTEKGKYVELRCDPISGHTALYWYRQSLGQGPEFLIYFQGTGAADDSGLPNDRFFAVRPEGSVSTLKIQRTERGDSAVYLCASSPAGTSGGGTDTQYFGPGTRLTVL.

This clone showed up just a few times. The genes are TRBV5-1 and TRBJ1-2; D may be TRBD1 (6 bases). The CDR3 covers 14 residues. V lost 4 bases, J lost 5 bases, and 15 bases lay in between. CDR1 is SGHRS, CDR2 YFSETQ, per germline. The CDR3 DNA reads TGCGCCAGCAGCCTTGGTCCAGGGGATTATGGCTACACCTTC. It codes for CASSLGPGDYGYTF.

V is TRBV12-3 or TRBV12-4 and J is TRBJ2-7; D gene ambiguous. This CDR3 is built from 13 residues. The germline V and J ends were trimmed by 5 bases and 4 bases, with 12 bases remaining between them. CDR3 in DNA: TGTGCCAGCAGTCCCCCGTTACAGTACGAGCAGTACTTC. It is translated as CASSPPLQYEQYF.

This rearrangement joins TRBV7-3 to TRBJ2-3; TRBD2 agrees at 12 bases. Germline V gene lookup returns CDR1 SGHTA and CDR2 FQGTGA. Trimming cost V 5 bases and J 3 bases; bases outside gene matches: 6. CDR3 length: 16 amino acids. The CDR3 coding sequence is TGTGCCAGCAGCACCGCCCTAGCGGGGGGGACAGATACGCAGTATTTT. It encodes CASSTALAGGTDTQYF.

The chain couples TRBV5-1 to TRBJ2-3; tentative D call: TRBD2 (7 bases). V dropped 1 base and J dropped 2 bases, with 14 bases sitting between them. CDR1 and CDR2 (germline): SGHRS, YFSETQ. This CDR3 has 16 residues. The CDR3 coding sequence is TGCGCCAGCAGCTTGACTCCGGGGGGCCTCACAGATACGCAGTATTTT. Residues: CASSLTPGGLTDTQYF.

This chain uses TRBV27 with TRBJ1-1; D is unresolved. CDR1 and CDR2 (germline): MNHEY, SMNVEV (reference sequence). V was clipped by 4 bases and J by 14 bases, with 20 bases between them. CDR3 length: 13 residues. CDR3 sequence: CASSYPFPVSYFF. CDR3 sequence (DNA): TGTGCCAGCAGTTATCCCTTCCCGGTGTCTTACTTCTTT.